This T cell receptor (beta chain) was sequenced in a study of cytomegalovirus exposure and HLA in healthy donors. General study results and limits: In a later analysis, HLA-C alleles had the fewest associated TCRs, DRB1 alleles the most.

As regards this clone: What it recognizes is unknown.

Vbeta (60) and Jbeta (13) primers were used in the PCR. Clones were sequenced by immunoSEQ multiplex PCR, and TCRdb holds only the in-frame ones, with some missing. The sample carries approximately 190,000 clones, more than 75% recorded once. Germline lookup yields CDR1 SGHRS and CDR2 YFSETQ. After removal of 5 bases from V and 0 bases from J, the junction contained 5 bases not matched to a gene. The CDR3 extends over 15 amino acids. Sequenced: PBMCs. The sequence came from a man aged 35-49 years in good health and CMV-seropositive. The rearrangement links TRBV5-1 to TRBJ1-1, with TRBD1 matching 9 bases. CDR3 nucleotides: TGCGCCAGCAGTATGACAGGGGGGGTGAACACTGAAGCTTTCTTT. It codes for CASSMTGGVNTEAFF. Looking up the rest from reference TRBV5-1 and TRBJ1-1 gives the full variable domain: KAGVTQTPRYLIKTRGQQVTLSCSPISGHRSVSWYQQTPGQGLQFLFEYFSETQRNKGNFPGRFSGRQFSNSRSEMNVSTLELGDSALYLCASSMTGGVNTEAFFGQGTRLTVV.